This entry lists 9 T cell receptor beta chains sequenced from one sample in a study of Ad26.COV2.S vaccination and SARS-CoV-2 variants. Only in-frame clones appear in the TCRdb table, and some are missing; sequencing was by immunoSEQ multiplex PCR. Here the sample spans around 380,000 clones, more than 85% being singletons. This sample's treatment: about 20 received Ad26.COV2.S at low or high dose, single or two shots; five or six received placebo; per-sample allocation not given. Collection of samples fell on day 63 after the first vaccine or placebo injection. The sample in question was peripheral blood, obtained in a trial of Ad26.COV2.S vaccine versus placebo. Every receptor here comes from a person between 18 and 59 years old who received the Ad26.COV2.S COVID-19 vaccine or a placebo.

The J gene is TRBJ1-1, the V gene TRBV27; D possibly corresponds to TRBD1 (5 bases). The CDR3 consists of 14 residues. In germline, CDR1 is MNHEY, CDR2 SMNVEV (reference sequence). Trimming cost V 3 bases and J 7 bases, with 15 bases left between them. CDR3 sequence: CASSLGAATDEAFF. DNA for the CDR3: TGTGCCAGCAGTTTGGGCGCGGCGACAGATGAAGCTTTCTTT.

The chain joins TRBV12-3 or TRBV12-4 to TRBJ1-2, with D uncertain. The CDR3 runs to 11 residues. V gave up 5 bases and J gave up 8 bases, with 9 bases separating them. This CDR3 is CASSALGGYTF. The CDR3 DNA reads TGTGCCAGCAGTGCCCTGGGAGGCTACACCTTC.

V usage is TRBV2 and J usage is TRBJ2-2; the match to TRBD1 covers 7 bases. CDR3 length: 14 residues. The germline gives CDR1 SNHLY, CDR2 FYNNEI. After removal of 6 bases from V and 5 bases from J, the junction contained 6 bases not matched to a gene. The CDR3 region is CASSSGQLTGELFF. The CDR3 DNA reads as TGTGCCAGCAGCTCGGGACAGTTGACCGGGGAGCTGTTTTTT.

The V and J genes are TRBV20-1 and TRBJ1-2; no reliable D call. The V gene lost 7 bases and the J gene lost 2 bases, with 8 bases spanning the gap. Germline lookup yields CDR1 DFQATT and CDR2 SNEGSKA (reference sequence). This CDR3 has 11 amino acids. CDR3 in amino acids: CSGVGNYGYTF. The CDR3 coding sequence is TGCAGTGGTGTAGGCAACTATGGCTACACCTTC.

The rearrangement uses TRBV18 and TRBJ1-1; D might be TRBD1 (6 bases). Germline-derived CDR1 and CDR2 are KGHSH and LQKENI. Trimming left V 4 bases short and J 4 bases short, with 16 bases between. The CDR3 is 15 residues long. The CDR3 region has the DNA TGTGCCAGCTCACTAAGCCAGGGGTTGGGCACTGAAGCTTTCTTT. It translates to CASSLSQGLGTEAFF.

The chain combines TRBV11-2 with TRBJ1-4; TRBD1 might be the D (6 bases). The V gene lost 0 bases and the J gene lost 5 bases, with 19 bases spanning the gap. Germline V gene sequence: CDR1 SGHAT, CDR2 FQNNGV. The CDR3 sequence is 18 residues long. CDR3 loop: CASSLDSDIGGTNEKLFF. Written as DNA, the CDR3 is TGTGCCAGCAGCTTAGATTCGGATATCGGGGGGACAAATGAAAAACTGTTTTTT.

The chain employs TRBV19 and TRBJ1-1; 8 nucleotides line up with TRBD1. There are 13 residues in the CDR3. With V trimmed by 4 bases and J by 5 bases, 3 bases remained unmatched. Germline loops: CDR1 LNHDA, CDR2 SQIVND (reference sequence). In nucleotides, the CDR3 is TGTGCCAGTAGTAATACAGGGGGAACTGAAGCTTTCTTT. This gives the protein CASSNTGGTEAFF.

The rearrangement joins TRBV6-6 to TRBJ1-5; the D gene is possibly TRBD1 (5 bases). The CDR3 has 14 amino acids. The germline CDR1 and CDR2 sequences are MNHNY and SVGAGI (reference sequence). V lost 6 bases to trimming and J lost 4 bases, with 13 bases between them. CDR3 residues: CASRGGFRNQPQHF. In nucleotides, the CDR3 is TGTGCCAGCAGGGGGGGATTCAGGAATCAGCCCCAGCATTTT.

The chain combines TRBV6-1 with TRBJ1-6; TRBD1 matches at 8 bases. J gave up 5 bases and V 3 bases, and 3 bases lay outside the gene matches. Germline V lookup: CDR1 MNHNS, CDR2 SASEGT. CDR3 length: 15 amino acids. The CDR3 region has the DNA TGTGCCAGCAGTGACCGGGACAGGAATAATTCACCCCTCCACTTT. This codes for CASSDRDRNNSPLHF.